One sample yielded the 14 T cell receptor beta chains listed below, sequenced in a study of cytomegalovirus exposure and HLA in healthy donors. The PCR contained 60 Vbeta and 13 Jbeta primers. Repertoires were generated with immunoSEQ multiplex PCR, while TCRdb's copy carries only in-frame clones and drops some. The sample contains over 150,000 clones, around 79% of which appear only once. The sample taken for sequencing was PBMCs. The receptors originated from a middle-aged man in good health and CMV-seronegative.

J is TRBJ1-4 and V is TRBV28; 8 bases align to TRBD1. The V and J ends lost 7 bases and 8 bases, in that order; junction bases with no gene match: 3. Germline V lookup: CDR1 MDHEN, CDR2 SYDVKM. The CDR3 extends over 12 amino acids. This CDR3 reads CASNPGGEKLFF. CDR3 in DNA: TGTGCCAGCAACCCAGGGGGCGAAAAACTGTTTTTT.

The rearrangement links TRBV19 to TRBJ2-1; TRBD1 aligns across 10 bases. This CDR3 is 14 amino acids long. The germline gives CDR1 LNHDA, CDR2 SQIVND (reference sequence). V was pared by 4 bases and J by 4 bases, with 1 base of the junction left unmatched. CDR3 protein: CASSKDRGYNEQFF. DNA for the CDR3: TGTGCCAGTAGTAAGGACAGGGGGTACAATGAGCAGTTCTTC.

This clone has only one observation. The genes are TRBV11-2 and TRBJ1-2; no reliable D call. V lost 1 base to trimming and J lost 7 bases, with 10 bases between them. In germline, CDR1 is SGHAT, CDR2 FQNNGV. The CDR3 contains 13 residues. The CDR3 loop reads CASSLGTSSGYTF. CDR3 nucleotide sequence: TGTGCCAGCAGCTTAGGTACCTCGAGTGGCTACACCTTC.

This clone appeared a single time. The chain uses TRBV4-3 and TRBJ2-3, with D possibly TRBD1 on 5 matching bases. The CDR3 covers 15 residues. The V and J ends lost 4 bases and 0 bases respectively, with 11 bases between them. The germline gives CDR1 LGHNA, CDR2 YSLEER. The CDR3 DNA follows: TGCGCCAGCAGCCTAAGGGGATTTAGCACAGATACGCAGTATTTT. Translated, it gives CASSLRGFSTDTQYF.

The rearrangement joins TRBV4-1 to TRBJ1-4, with 7 bases that match TRBD1. Per germline, CDR1 MGHRA and CDR2 YSYEKL. V dropped 0 bases and J dropped 4; count of bases not matched to a gene: 8. The CDR3 sequence is 17 residues long. The CDR3 region is CASSQDWDSLHNEKLFF. CDR3 nucleotide sequence: TGCGCCAGCAGCCAAGATTGGGACAGCCTGCATAATGAAAAACTGTTTTTT.

The V and J genes are TRBV6-1 and TRBJ1-2; D remains unclear. The CDR3 is made up of 13 amino acids. In germline, CDR1 is MNHNS, CDR2 SASEGT. V lost 3 bases to trimming and J lost 4 bases, with 9 bases between them. CDR3: CASSDRSGYGYTF. In DNA, the CDR3 is TGTGCCAGCAGTGACAGGAGCGGCTATGGCTACACCTTC.

This chain uses TRBV19 with TRBJ1-1; TRBD1 might be the D (5 bases). Trimming pared 7 bases from V and 3 bases from J, leaving 12 bases between. Germline V gene sequence: CDR1 LNHDA, CDR2 SQIVND (reference sequence). This CDR3 is 13 amino acids long. CDR3 sequence: CASKAGGDTEAFF. Written as DNA, the CDR3 is TGTGCCAGTAAGGCCGGGGGGGACACTGAAGCTTTCTTT.

The CDR3 spells CASTSASGGAYEQFF. In DNA, the CDR3 is TGTGCCAGTACCTCTGCTAGCGGGGGGGCCTATGAGCAGTTCTTC. V usage is TRBV19 and J usage is TRBJ2-1, with 12 bases matching TRBD2. CDR3 length: 15 residues. Trimming at V came to 7 bases and at J to 8 bases, leaving 9 bases not matched to a gene. Germline CDR1 and CDR2: LNHDA and SQIVND (reference sequence).

The sample holds a few counts of this clone. The chain combines TRBV29-1 with TRBJ2-1; 7 nucleotides match TRBD2. Trimming cost V 1 base and J 10 bases; bases outside gene matches: 4. Germline V CDR1 and CDR2: SQVTM, ANQGSEA. There are 12 residues in the CDR3. CDR3 sequence: CSVEALLAEQFF. CDR3 bases: TGCAGCGTTGAAGCCCTACTAGCGGAGCAGTTCTTC.

In its sample, this clone was seen once. V usage is TRBV7-8 and J usage is TRBJ2-7, with 9 positions matching TRBD2. This CDR3 is built from 15 residues. Looked up from germline, CDR1 is SGHVS and CDR2 is FQNEAQ. V lost 5 bases, J lost 3 bases, and 8 bases stayed unmatched. Written as DNA, the CDR3 is TGTGCCAGCAGCATGGGGACTAGCTCCTTCTACGAGCAGTACTTC. It yields the protein CASSMGTSSFYEQYF.

CDR3 coding DNA: TGCGCCAGCAGCCAAGACACGGGGGGGCCCGCAGATACGCAGTATTTT. This codes for CASSQDTGGPADTQYF. The chain combines TRBV4-3 with TRBJ2-3, with 8 bases matching TRBD2. The CDR3 loop spans 16 amino acids. J was trimmed by 4 bases and V by 0 bases; bases with no gene match: 6. Germline lookup yields CDR1 LGHNA and CDR2 YSLEER.

This clone was counted between two and nine times. The chain links TRBV15 to TRBJ2-1; weak D call: TRBD1 (6 bases). Trimming took 1 base from V and 5 from J, leaving 9 bases between them. CDR3 length equals 14 residues. CDR1 and CDR2 (germline): LNHNV, YYDKDF (reference sequence). CDR3 sequence: CATSRGSGDNEQFF. As DNA, the CDR3 is TGTGCCACCAGCAGAGGGTCAGGGGACAATGAGCAGTTCTTC.

V usage is TRBV15 and J usage is TRBJ1-4; TRBD1 matches 10 bases. CDR1 and CDR2 (germline): LNHNV, YYDKDF (reference sequence). With 0 bases clipped from V and 6 bases from J, the junction kept 4 bases outside the gene matches. This CDR3 comprises 16 residues. CDR3 coding DNA: TGTGCCACCAGCAGAGATCGGACAGGGGGTGATGAAAAACTGTTTTTT. The encoded protein is CATSRDRTGGDEKLFF.

This rearrangement joins TRBV7-8 to TRBJ1-1; D is uncertain. The CDR3 is 16 residues long. The V and J ends lost 5 bases and 4 bases respectively, with 20 bases between them. Germline V CDR1 and CDR2: SGHVS, FQNEAQ. The CDR3: CASSPGRVTRFTEAFF. In nucleotides, the CDR3 is TGTGCCAGCAGCCCCGGGAGGGTGACACGTTTCACTGAAGCTTTCTTT. The variable domain in full, completed from reference TRBV7-8 and TRBJ1-1, reads GAGVSQSPRYKVAKRGQDVALRCDPISGHVSLFWYQQALGQGPEFLTYFQNEAQLDKSGLPSDRFFAERPEGSVSTLKIQRTQQEDSAVYLCASSPGRVTRFTEAFFGQGTRLTVV.